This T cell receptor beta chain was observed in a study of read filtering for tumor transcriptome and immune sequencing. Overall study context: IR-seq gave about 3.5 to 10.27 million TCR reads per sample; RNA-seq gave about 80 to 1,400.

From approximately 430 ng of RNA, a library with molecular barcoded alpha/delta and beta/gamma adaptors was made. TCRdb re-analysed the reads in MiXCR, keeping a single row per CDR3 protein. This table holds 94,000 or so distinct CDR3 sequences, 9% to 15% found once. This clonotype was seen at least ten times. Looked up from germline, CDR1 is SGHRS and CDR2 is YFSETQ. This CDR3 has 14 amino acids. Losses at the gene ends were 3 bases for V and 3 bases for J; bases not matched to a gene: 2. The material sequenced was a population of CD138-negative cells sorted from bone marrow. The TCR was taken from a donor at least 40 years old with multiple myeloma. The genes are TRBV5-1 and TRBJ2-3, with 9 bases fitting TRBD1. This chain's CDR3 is CASSWGTGTDTQYF. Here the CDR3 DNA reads TGCGCCAGCAGCTGGGGGACAGGGACAGATACGCAGTATTTT.